These T cell receptor beta chains were read from a single sample in a study of T cells in localized non-small cell lung cancer. Generated by immunoSEQ multiplex PCR, the TCRdb table keeps only in-frame clones and is missing some. The sample shows roughly 35,000 clones, around 92% of them seen only once. The source was peripheral blood, collected before any cancer treatment. Receptor source: an older female donor with stage I lung adenocarcinoma. Each CDR3 is given with its conserved first and last residue. Each record gives: J gene, D gene, clone size, V gene, CDR3 protein, CDR3 DNA. D genes are given only for firm matches. Size tells how often a clone was seen (once, few, many) or the class of an expanded clone, and some rows leave it out.

TRBJ2-5	TRBD1	.	TRBV6-1	CASSEPGQGGETQYF	TGTGCCAGCAGTGAACCGGGACAGGGAGGAGAGACCCAGTACTTC
TRBJ1-1	.	few	TRBV30	CAWSPGNTEAFF	TGTGCCTGGAGTCCAGGCAACACTGAAGCTTTCTTT
TRBJ2-1	.	.	TRBV5-4	CASSLGGLAEEHEQFF	TGTGCCAGCAGCTTGGGGGGGCTAGCGGAGGAACATGAGCAGTTCTTC
TRBJ2-3	.	.	TRBV5-8	CASSFAGKADTQYF	TGTGCCAGCAGCTTCGCTGGGAAAGCAGATACGCAGTATTTT
TRBJ2-3	.	.	TRBV10-2	CATSSSTDTQYF	TGCGCCACTTCCTCTAGCACAGATACGCAGTATTTT
TRBJ2-3	TRBD1	.	TRBV2	CASSANEGQGEYF	TGTGCCAGCAGTGCTAATGAGGGACAGGGGGAGTATTTT
TRBJ1-1	.	.	TRBV2	CASSTYTEAFF	TGTGCCAGCAGTACCTACACTGAAGCTTTCTTT
TRBJ2-3	.	.	TRBV18	CASSPHSTDTQYF	TGTGCCAGCTCACCCCACAGCACAGATACGCAGTATTTT
TRBJ2-3	TRBD2	.	TRBV4-3	CASSFAGGNTDTQYF	TGCGCCAGCAGCTTTGCGGGGGGCAACACAGATACGCAGTATTTT
TRBJ1-4	.	.	TRBV6-1	CASRVTNLGEKLFF	TGTGCCAGCAGGGTGACAAATCTGGGTGAAAAACTGTTTTTT
TRBJ1-2	.	.	TRBV10-3	CAISVEGDYGYTF	TGTGCCATCAGTGTGGAGGGGGACTATGGCTACACCTTC
TRBJ1-6	.	once	TRBV18	CASSPQEGNSPLHF	TGTGCCAGCTCACCACAGGAAGGCAATTCACCCCTCCACTTT